A selection of T cell receptor beta chains follows, all from one sample in a study of technical replicates of blood from several donors. Sequenced by immunoSEQ multiplex PCR; TCRdb stores in-frame clones only, minus some. The sample has approximately 92,000 clones; roughly 95% are singletons. Sequenced input: T cells isolated from PBMCs. The receptors derive from a human donor in good health. The CDR3 runs from the conserved cysteine through the conserved F or W. The order of the fields is J gene, V gene, CDR3 protein.

TRBJ1-5,TRBV7-2,CASSPRGGQPQHF
TRBJ2-2,TRBV7-2,CASSSRQGLSTGELFF
TRBJ1-5,TRBV7-2,CASSLGQGNQPQHF
TRBJ2-1,TRBV5-4,CASSLRGGYNEQFF
TRBJ1-2,TRBV4-2,CASSQEETANYGYTF
TRBJ1-1,TRBV30,CAWMLGRTEAFF
TRBJ1-5,TRBV27,CASSLWGREINNQPQHF
TRBJ1-2,TRBV5-1,CASSLAPGEALYGYTF
TRBJ2-7,TRBV9,CASSSGGSTYEQYF
TRBJ2-5,TRBV7-9,CASSIPRGVGETQYF
TRBJ2-1,TRBV28,CASSFSGQGYNEQFF
TRBJ2-2,TRBV5-6,CASSRDRDGELFF
TRBJ1-1,TRBV7-9,CASSLGPPEAFF
TRBJ2-1,TRBV6-6,CASVTGALSYNEQFF
TRBJ1-1,TRBV7-9,CASSHWTGALNTEAFF
TRBJ2-7,TRBV2,CASSEVETGSYEQYF
TRBJ2-1,TRBV5-8,CASSLRIAGGPYNEQFF
TRBJ2-1,TRBV28,CASSLQGERGEQFF
TRBJ2-1,TRBV6-5,CASRLRDGSNEQFF
TRBJ2-5,TRBV18,CASSPPTGSQYF
TRBJ1-1,TRBV13,CASSQEATGTAFF
TRBJ1-5,TRBV2,CASSGGSYNQPQHF
TRBJ2-7,TRBV11-2,CASSLEGGQAYEQYF
TRBJ2-3,TRBV5-5,CASSAQGGTDTQYF
TRBJ1-4,TRBV30,CAWNLGQGREKLFF
TRBJ2-4,TRBV16,CASSQAGVLNIQYF
TRBJ1-1,TRBV29-1,CSVSGQANTEAFF
TRBJ1-2,TRBV27,CASSLIRGQGYTF
TRBJ1-1,TRBV27,CASSLEAGGTEAFF
TRBJ1-2,TRBV6-6,CASSYGSGTGETF
TRBJ2-4,TRBV7-2,CASSLSSAINIQYF
TRBJ2-1,TRBV4-3,CASSQYSGRQSSSEQFF
TRBJ2-1,TRBV7-2,CASSLYGENEQFF
TRBJ2-3,TRBV11-3,CASSDPFPARSDTDTQYF
TRBJ2-3,TRBV6-4,CASKMTGGTDTQYF
TRBJ2-2,TRBV7-2,CASSTIAGINTGELFF
TRBJ2-3,TRBV5-1,CASSPSKRLSTDTQYF
TRBJ2-2,TRBV7-3,CASSISGELFF
TRBJ2-1,TRBV19,CASKLGDYSYNEQFF
TRBJ2-3,TRBV28,CASSSLLAGSTDTQYF